Below are 7 T cell receptor beta chains sequenced from a single sample in a study of T cell responses to AZD1222 COVID-19 vaccine. Here immunoSEQ multiplex PCR was the method, and the copy in TCRdb shows in-frame clones only, minus some. The sample includes about 160,000 clones, over 80% of them seen just once. Specimen: peripheral blood, collected 28 days after the second AZD1222 dose. These receptors were collected from an adult who received the AZD1222 COVID-19 vaccine.

The rearrangement joins TRBV18 to TRBJ1-5, with D unclear. V lost 2 bases and J 7 bases, leaving 15 bases between the germline ends. Germline CDR1 reads KGHSH; CDR2 reads LQKENI. The CDR3 consists of 15 residues. The CDR3 sequence is CASSPEVSGRQPQHF. The CDR3, as DNA: TGTGCCAGCTCACCAGAGGTCTCGGGTCGGCAGCCCCAGCATTTT.

The V call is TRBV7-2, the J call TRBJ2-5; D remains unclear. Germline CDR1 reads SGHTA; CDR2 reads FQGNSA. V dropped 2 bases and J dropped 0 bases, with 4 bases sitting between them. The CDR3 is 13 amino acids. Here the CDR3 DNA reads TGTGCCAGCAGCTTACCCTACCAAGAGACCCAGTACTTC. It is translated as CASSLPYQETQYF.

The V gene is TRBV7-9, the J gene TRBJ2-1; the D is unclear. V was shortened by 4 bases and J by 10 bases, with 5 bases between the two germline ends. Germline-derived CDR1 and CDR2 are SEHNR and FQNEAQ (reference sequence). The CDR3 covers 10 residues. The CDR3 bases are TGTGCCAGCAGCTATGAAGAGCAGTTCTTC. It is translated as CASSYEEQFF.

The gene calls are TRBV2 and TRBJ1-1; D is uncertain. This CDR3 is built from 12 residues. Germline V gene data show CDR1 as SNHLY and CDR2 as FYNNEI. With 4 bases removed from V and 8 bases from J, the gap between germline ends came to 11 bases. This chain's CDR3 is CASSGAGSEAFF. CDR3 coding DNA: TGTGCCAGCAGTGGCGCGGGGTCCGAAGCTTTCTTT.

Here the CDR3 DNA reads TGTGCCAGCAGGGGACTAGCGGGAGGTGGGACAGATACGCAGTATTTT. As protein: CASRGLAGGGTDTQYF. V usage is TRBV6-6 and J usage is TRBJ2-3; 15 bases fit TRBD2. The germline V gene encodes CDR1 MNHNY and CDR2 SVGAGI (reference sequence). The V and J ends lost 6 bases and 3 bases, in that order; junction bases with no gene match: 4. The CDR3 length is 16 residues.

This chain links TRBV9 with TRBJ2-7, with 7 nucleotides matching TRBD2. Trimming at V came to 4 bases and at J to 3 bases, leaving 4 bases not matched to a gene. Looked up from germline, CDR1 is SGDLS and CDR2 is YYNGEE. CDR3 length equals 13 residues. In DNA, the CDR3 is TGTGCCAGCAGCCCTCGGGGGGACTACGAGCAGTACTTC. It translates to CASSPRGDYEQYF.

In this sample, this clone turned up once. The J gene is TRBJ1-4, the V gene TRBV6-1; D possibly corresponds to TRBD1 (5 bases). V was shortened by 7 bases and J by 7 bases, with 19 bases between the two germline ends. The CDR3 consists of 15 residues. CDR1 is MNHNS and CDR2 is SASEGT in the germline V gene. CDR3 nucleotides: TGTGCCAGCATGGGAGCCAGGGCTCTCGGTGAAAAACTGTTTTTT. It codes for CASMGARALGEKLFF.